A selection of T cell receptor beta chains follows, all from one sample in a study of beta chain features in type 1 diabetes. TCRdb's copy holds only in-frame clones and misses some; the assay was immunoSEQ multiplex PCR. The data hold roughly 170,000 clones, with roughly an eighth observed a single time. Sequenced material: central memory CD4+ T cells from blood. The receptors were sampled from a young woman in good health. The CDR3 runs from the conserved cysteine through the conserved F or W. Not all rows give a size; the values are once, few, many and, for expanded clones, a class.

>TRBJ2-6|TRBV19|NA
CASNKSGGSGANVLTF
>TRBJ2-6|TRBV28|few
CASSYSPLGANVLTF
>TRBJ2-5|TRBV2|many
CASRAGQGAWETQYF
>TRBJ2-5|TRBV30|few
CAWSRTSGKETQYF
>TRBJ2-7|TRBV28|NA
CASRLTGYEQYF
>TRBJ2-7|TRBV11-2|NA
CASSSSGLAGAHEQYF
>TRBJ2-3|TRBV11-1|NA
CASSFAGLAGYTDTQYF
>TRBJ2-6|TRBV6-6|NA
CASSRTGSGANVLTF
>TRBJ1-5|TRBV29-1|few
CSVRQGAPDQPQHF
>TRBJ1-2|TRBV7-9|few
CASSLETGEWGYTF
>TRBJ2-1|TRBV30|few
CAWNDPGLAGYNEQFF
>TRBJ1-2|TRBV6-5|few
CATRTGAYGYTF
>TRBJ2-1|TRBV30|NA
CAWSTLAGARRFF
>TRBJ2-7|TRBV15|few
CATSRPSGLREQYF
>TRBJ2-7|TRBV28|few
CASSGQGASYEQYF
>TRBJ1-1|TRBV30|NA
CAWRGYTEAFF
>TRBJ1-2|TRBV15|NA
CATSRDIGGRGGYGYTF
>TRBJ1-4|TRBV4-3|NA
CASSQVNDVRGYEKLFF
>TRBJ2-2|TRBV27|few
CASSFLLAGGRPGELFF
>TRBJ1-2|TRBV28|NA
CASSRGNYGYTF
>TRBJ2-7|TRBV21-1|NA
CASSKKCSLGGLGEQYF
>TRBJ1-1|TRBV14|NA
CASSLQGYTEAFF
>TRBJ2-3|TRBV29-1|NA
CSVGQGWAMDTQYF
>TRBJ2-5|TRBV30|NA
CAWRQVAETQYF
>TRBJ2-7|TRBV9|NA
CASSILAGAGEQYF
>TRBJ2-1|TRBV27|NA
CASGAGYYNEQFF
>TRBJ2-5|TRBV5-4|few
CASSRDRGETQYF
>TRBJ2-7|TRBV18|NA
CASSPPQRQVYEQYF
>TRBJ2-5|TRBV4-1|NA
CASSQERLAGGRETQYF
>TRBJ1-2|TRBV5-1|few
CASSPWTGPADGYTF
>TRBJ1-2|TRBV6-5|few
CASSYSGPRDGYTF